A single sample is the source of the 19 T cell receptor beta chains below, sequenced in a study of blood T cells in healthy people across ages. Sample-barcoded 5' priming and a J-beta primer mix drove a second PCR of roughly 6 to 12 cycles. MiXCR, run by TCRdb on the 5' RACE reads, gives a single entry per CDR3 protein. This sample has about 670,000 distinct CDR3 sequences, with 45% to 60% found just once. The sample consisted of blood. The source is an elderly woman in good health.

This clonotype has a count of ten or more. The CDR3 DNA reads as TGCAGCCTCGAAAGGTTGGGACAGGGTTACAATGAGCAGTTCTTC. It translates to CSLERLGQGYNEQFF. The V and J genes are TRBV29-1 and TRBJ2-1; the match to TRBD1 covers 9 bases. V shed 8 bases, J shed 4 bases, and the junction held 12 bases outside the gene matches. The germline gives CDR1 SQVTM, CDR2 ANQGSEA. The CDR3 totals 15 residues.

The sample holds many counts of this clonotype. This rearrangement joins TRBV29-1 to TRBJ2-3; tentative D call: TRBD2 (5 bases). V was cut by 5 bases and J by 2 bases, with 11 bases left in between. Per the germline V gene, CDR1 is SQVTM and CDR2 is ANQGSEA. The CDR3 has 13 amino acids. The CDR3 protein is CSVLRVDTDTQYF. The CDR3 region has the DNA TGCAGCGTTCTGAGGGTAGACACAGATACGCAGTATTTT.

This clonotype was seen at least ten times. The chain is built from TRBV6-5 and TRBJ1-2, with TRBD1 identical over 9 bases. CDR3 length: 15 residues. Germline CDR1 MNHEY, CDR2 SVGAGI. V gave up 5 bases and J gave up 4 bases; unmatched junction bases: 8. Written as DNA, the CDR3 is TGTGCCAGCAGTCCGGCCGGGACAGGGACCTATGGCTACACCTTC. Translating it yields CASSPAGTGTYGYTF.

The J gene is TRBJ2-7, the V gene TRBV7-6, with 10 bases lining up with TRBD2. V gave up 5 bases and J gave up 1 base; unmatched junction bases: 5. The CDR3 runs to 15 residues. The germline V gene encodes CDR1 SGHVS and CDR2 FNYEAQ. The CDR3 sequence is CASSRILAGSYEQYF. DNA of the CDR3: TGTGCCAGCAGCCGAATACTAGCGGGATCCTACGAGCAGTACTTC. Full variable domain (missing parts from reference TRBV7-6 and TRBJ2-7): GAGVSQSPRYKVTKRGQDVALRCDPISGHVSLYWYRQALGQGPEFLTYFNYEAQQDKSGLPNDRFSAERPEGSISTLTIQRTEQRDSAMYRCASSRILAGSYEQYFGPGTRLTVT.

About this clonotype: A read error may be the cause here, since a much bigger clone is one base away. The chain has TRBV3-1 and TRBJ2-1; no reliable D call. The CDR3 is made up of 16 amino acids. V lost 4 bases to trimming and J lost 0 bases, with 13 bases between them. The V gene's germline CDR1 is LGHDT and CDR2 YNNKEL (reference sequence). Written as DNA, the CDR3 is TGTGCCAGCAGCCGGCGGAAGGTGAGCTCCTACAATGAGCAGTTCTTC. It codes for CASSRRKVSSYNEQFF.

Points on this clonotype: This may arise from a read error, as a much more abundant clone is one base away. The chain uses TRBV20-1 and TRBJ2-7, with D tentatively TRBD1 (6 bases). The CDR3 sequence is 13 residues long. CDR1 and CDR2 (germline): DFQATT, SNEGSKA (reference sequence). The V end was cut by 3 bases, the J end by 7 bases, with 16 bases between. The CDR3 DNA is TGCAGTGCTAGGGAACAGGGAAGGGGTGAGCAGTACTTC. Protein: CSAREQGRGEQYF.

This clonotype appeared a few times. This chain uses TRBV27 with TRBJ2-7, with 9 nucleotides matching TRBD2. CDR1 and CDR2 (germline): MNHEY, SMNVEV (reference sequence). The junction had 3 bases not matched to a gene; V was cut back by 6 bases and J by 0 bases. There are 14 residues in the CDR3. For the CDR3, the DNA is TGTGCCAGCAGACAAGCGGGAGGCTCCTACGAGCAGTACTTC. Its translation: CASRQAGGSYEQYF.

With regard to this clonotype: One junction end disagrees with the germline gene, perhaps due to a read error. The rearrangement joins TRBV20-1 to TRBJ1-5; D might be TRBD1 (5 bases). Germline CDR1 is DFQATT and CDR2 is SNEGSKA (reference sequence). This CDR3 spans 14 amino acids. The CDR3 region is CGAVWGSHNQPQHF. CDR3 DNA: TGCGGTGCAGTTTGGGGCAGCCATAATCAGCCCCAGCATTTT.

In this sample, this clonotype turned up many times. The rearrangement uses TRBV20-1 and TRBJ2-1; the match to TRBD2 covers 10 bases. The ends lost 3 bases at V and 3 bases at J; junction bases unmatched: 11. This CDR3 has 17 amino acids. Looked up from germline, CDR1 is DFQATT and CDR2 is SNEGSKA (reference sequence). CDR3 in amino acids: CSASSSGLAAFYNEQFF. CDR3 nucleotides: TGCAGTGCTAGTTCCAGCGGACTAGCGGCCTTCTACAATGAGCAGTTCTTC.

With regard to this clonotype: This may be a read error: a much more frequent sequence differs by one nucleotide. This chain's CDR3 is CGARTPPDTQYF. CDR3 DNA sequence: TGCGGTGCTAGGACCCCCCCAGATACGCAGTATTTT. The chain links TRBV20-1 to TRBJ2-3; no firm D call. The CDR3 length is 12 residues. Germline lookup yields CDR1 DFQATT and CDR2 SNEGSKA (reference sequence).

The sample holds many counts of this clonotype. The chain links TRBV12-3 or TRBV12-4 to TRBJ2-7, with 14 nucleotides matching TRBD2. J lost 4 bases, V lost 5 bases, and 4 bases had no gene match. The CDR3 is made up of 15 amino acids. As DNA, the CDR3 is TGTGCCAGCAGTCGAGGACTAGCGGGGGGTTACGAGCAGTACTTC. Translated: CASSRGLAGGYEQYF.

The CDR3, as DNA: TGTGCCAGCAGCCACAACAGGGGAATGAACACTGAAGCTTTCTTT. Its translation is CASSHNRGMNTEAFF. The rearrangement joins TRBV4-2 to TRBJ1-1; TRBD1 agrees at 7 bases. The CDR3 extends over 15 amino acids. CDR1 and CDR2 (germline): LGHNA, YNFKEQ. V lost 3 bases and J lost 0; bases outside the gene matches: 4.

In this sample, this clonotype turned up many times. CDR3 loop: CASSVLAGIYNEQFF. The CDR3 DNA is TGTGCCAGCAGCGTCCTAGCGGGGATTTACAATGAGCAGTTCTTC. The chain recombines TRBV9 with TRBJ2-1; 9 bases are a match to TRBD2. The germline V gene encodes CDR1 SGDLS and CDR2 YYNGEE. The junction had 4 bases not matched to a gene; V was cut back by 2 bases and J by 4 bases. This CDR3 is built from 15 residues.

The chain couples TRBV6-6 to TRBJ1-2, with 9 bases that match TRBD1. This CDR3 is 17 amino acids long. Germline CDR1 reads MNHNY; CDR2 reads SVGAGI (reference sequence). The V segment lost 7 bases and the J segment 4 bases; nucleotides outside the gene matches: 16. The chain's CDR3 is CASNNPGQGITFYGYTF. CDR3 in DNA: TGTGCCAGCAACAACCCGGGACAGGGAATCACATTCTATGGCTACACCTTC.

This clonotype was counted between two and nine times. A much larger clone lies one base from this, so it may be a read error. V usage is TRBV6-2 or TRBV6-3 and J usage is TRBJ2-1, with TRBD2 matching over 8 bases. The end of the DNA fits TRBJ2-7 better, so the J call may be wrong. The CDR3 has 15 amino acids. Looked up from germline, CDR1 is MNHEY and CDR2 is SVGEGT. In DNA, the CDR3 is TGTGCCAGCAGTAGGAGCGGGGGCTCCTACAATGAGCAGTACTTC. Its protein is CASSRSGGSYNEQYF.

This clonotype was seen many times. The chain uses TRBV6-6 and TRBJ2-7; the match to TRBD2 covers 7 bases. CDR1 is MNHNY, CDR2 SVGAGI, per germline (reference sequence). V was clipped by 2 bases and J by 1 base; unmatched bases: 5. CDR3 size: 15 residues. The CDR3 loop is CASSYMASGSYEQYF. The CDR3 DNA is TGTGCCAGCAGTTACATGGCTAGCGGATCCTACGAGCAGTACTTC.

The chain employs TRBV12-3 or TRBV12-4 and TRBJ1-2; the D gene is possibly TRBD1 (5 bases). V was shortened by 1 base and J by 7 bases, with 19 bases between the two germline ends. The CDR3 consists of 16 residues. CDR3 in DNA: TGTGCCAGCAGTTTAGTCTGGGGGACCGGCGCGAGTGGCTACACCTTC. Amino acids: CASSLVWGTGASGYTF.

The chain links TRBV6-5 to TRBJ2-1; D is uncertain. Germline CDR1 is MNHEY and CDR2 is SVGAGI. The CDR3 runs 13 residues. The V end was cut by 6 bases, the J end by 0 bases, with 6 bases between. The CDR3 nucleotides read TGTGCCAGCAGGGGATTCTCCTACAATGAGCAGTTCTTC. Translation gives CASRGFSYNEQFF.

The J gene is TRBJ2-1, the V gene TRBV7-2, with 11 nucleotides matching TRBD2. Germline CDR1 SGHTA, CDR2 FQGNSA. With V trimmed by 2 bases and J by 9 bases, 6 bases remained unmatched. The CDR3 length is 15 residues. DNA of the CDR3: TGTGCCAGCAGCTTAATAGGGCTAGCGGGAGGTGAGCAGTTCTTC. Translated, it gives CASSLIGLAGGEQFF.